One and the same sample provided the 32 T cell receptor beta chains below, sequenced in a study of CD8+ T cells in alopecia areata. Extracted from the samples, RNA was reverse transcribed into cDNA to serve as the sequencing template. Libraries were prepared by immunoSEQ multiplex PCR; TCRdb keeps only in-frame clonotypes and omits some of them. The sample holds more than 95,000 clones, around 50% seen once. The sequenced material came from NKG2D-low CD8+ T cells sorted from blood. These receptors all come from a human donor with alopecia areata.

The rearrangement links TRBV30 to TRBJ2-1, with D unresolved. CDR1 is GTSNPN and CDR2 is SVGIG in the germline V gene (reference sequence). V lost 0 bases to trimming and J lost 8 bases, with 8 bases between them. The CDR3 runs to 12 residues. The CDR3 DNA reads TGTGCCTGGAGTGTACTCCTCCATGAGCAGTTCTTC. Protein product: CAWSVLLHEQFF.

The rearrangement joins TRBV29-1 to TRBJ2-2; D uncertain. This CDR3 comprises 14 residues. Germline loops: CDR1 SQVTM, CDR2 ANQGSEA. The V and J ends lost 6 bases and 3 bases respectively, with 14 bases between them. The CDR3 nucleotides are TGCAGCGTGGGTACGGTCTCTCACACCGGGGAGCTGTTTTTT. It encodes CSVGTVSHTGELFF.

This clone appeared a few times. The chain recombines TRBV30 with TRBJ2-7; the D gene is possibly TRBD1 (6 bases). CDR3 length equals 13 residues. V lost 4 bases and J 3 bases, leaving 13 bases between the germline ends. CDR1 is GTSNPN and CDR2 is SVGIG in the germline V gene (reference sequence). CDR3 loop: CAWNPGQSYEQYF. The CDR3 DNA reads TGTGCCTGGAATCCTGGACAGAGCTACGAGCAGTACTTC.

J is TRBJ2-7 and V is TRBV30; D not certain. Trimming pared 3 bases from V and 5 bases from J, leaving 5 bases between. The CDR3 is made up of 10 amino acids. From germline, CDR1 is GTSNPN and CDR2 SVGIG (reference sequence). As DNA, the CDR3 is TGTGCCTGGAGCGGCGACGAGCAGTACTTC. This codes for CAWSGDEQYF.

The sample holds a few counts of this clone. The J gene is TRBJ2-1, the V gene TRBV29-1; tentative D call: TRBD2 (6 bases). The CDR3 sequence is 12 residues long. V was clipped by 7 bases and J by 7 bases, with 14 bases between them. From germline, CDR1 is SQVTM and CDR2 ANQGSEA. The CDR3 DNA reads as TGCAGCGCAGGAGGGAGCGGGAATGAGCAGTTCTTC. This gives the protein CSAGGSGNEQFF.

The V call is TRBV29-1, the J call TRBJ2-7; 7 nucleotides align to TRBD2. With 6 bases clipped from V and 1 base from J, the junction kept 6 bases outside the gene matches. Germline V gives CDR1 SQVTM, CDR2 ANQGSEA. The CDR3 runs 13 residues. CDR3 sequence: CSVSSGLSYEQYF. CDR3 in DNA: TGCAGCGTATCTAGCGGACTTTCCTACGAGCAGTACTTC.

This rearrangement joins TRBV27 to TRBJ1-1, with a weak D call TRBD1 (6 bases). Trimming cost V 5 bases and J 11 bases, with 12 bases left between them. This CDR3 has 11 amino acids. The germline CDR1 and CDR2 sequences are MNHEY and SMNVEV (reference sequence). CDR3 nucleotide sequence: TGTGCCAGCAGTCAAAGGGGGATCGCTTTCTTT. Protein: CASSQRGIAFF.

The chain uses TRBV13 and TRBJ2-3, with D perhaps TRBD1 or TRBD2 (5 bases each). Per the germline V gene, CDR1 is PRHDT and CDR2 is FYEKMQ (reference sequence). This CDR3 spans 15 amino acids. V was shortened by 3 bases and J by 4 bases, with 14 bases between the two germline ends. The DNA for the CDR3 is TGTGCCAGCAGCTTTCGGGGACCCGCTGCAGATACGCAGTATTTT. It codes for CASSFRGPAADTQYF.

The chain is built from TRBV14 and TRBJ2-1; D may be TRBD1 (6 bases). Trimming shortened V by 0 bases and J by 4 bases, and 10 bases separated the two germline ends. Per the germline V gene, CDR1 is SGHDN and CDR2 is FVKESK. The CDR3 is 15 amino acids. CDR3 DNA sequence: TGTGCCAGCAGCCAAGAACAGGGCGTATACAATGAGCAGTTCTTC. This translates into CASSQEQGVYNEQFF.

The chain has TRBV29-1 and TRBJ1-5; possible D gene TRBD1, 6 bases. This CDR3 spans 13 amino acids. Germline V gene lookup returns CDR1 SQVTM and CDR2 ANQGSEA. V shed 8 bases and J shed 4 bases, with 15 bases lying between them. The chain's CDR3 is CSLKRDNNQPQHF. Written as DNA, the CDR3 is TGCAGCCTAAAACGGGACAATAATCAGCCCCAGCATTTT.

This sequence joins TRBV15 and TRBJ1-1; weak D call: TRBD1 (6 bases). The length of the CDR3 is 14 residues. CDR1 is LNHNV and CDR2 is YYDKDF in the germline V gene (reference sequence). Trimming removed 9 bases from V and 7 bases from J, with 21 bases in between. CDR3 nucleotide sequence: TGTGCCACGAAACACACAGACAGGATGTATGAAGCTTTCTTT. Its translation is CATKHTDRMYEAFF.

This rearrangement joins TRBV5-1 to TRBJ2-1; TRBD1 matches 7 bases. The CDR3 loop spans 12 amino acids. V shed 7 bases, J shed 6 bases, and the junction held 4 bases outside the gene matches. Looked up from germline, CDR1 is SGHRS and CDR2 is YFSETQ. CDR3 in amino acids: CASLDRANEQFF. In DNA form, the CDR3 reads TGCGCCAGCCTCGACAGGGCCAATGAGCAGTTCTTC.

This chain connects TRBV27 to TRBJ2-7; TRBD1 agrees at 11 bases. Germline assignment: CDR1 MNHEY and CDR2 SMNVEV (reference sequence). The CDR3 covers 14 residues. V was clipped by 7 bases and J by 7 bases; unmatched bases: 9. CDR3: CASTPGQGAREQYF. As DNA, the CDR3 is TGTGCCAGCACCCCCGGACAGGGGGCGAGGGAGCAGTACTTC.

The genes are TRBV7-9 and TRBJ2-7; 7 nucleotides align to TRBD1. The germline V gene has CDR1 SEHNR and CDR2 FQNEAQ (reference sequence). The CDR3 consists of 14 residues. J was trimmed by 5 bases and V by 1 base; bases with no gene match: 5. The CDR3 sequence is CASSLGQGDDEQYF. The DNA of the CDR3 is TGTGCCAGCAGCTTAGGACAGGGAGACGACGAGCAGTACTTC.

This chain connects TRBV29-1 to TRBJ2-3; D is perhaps TRBD2 (5 bases). This CDR3 is built from 13 residues. Deletions cut 7 bases from V and 1 base from J, with 12 bases between. Germline V CDR1 and CDR2: SQVTM, ANQGSEA. The CDR3 protein is CSASGDRTDTQYF. As DNA, the CDR3 is TGCAGCGCAAGCGGAGACCGCACAGATACGCAGTATTTT.

The V gene is TRBV30, the J gene TRBJ1-2, with unresolved D. The CDR3 extends over 13 amino acids. Trimming took 5 bases from V and 3 from J, leaving 13 bases between them. Germline CDR1 and CDR2: GTSNPN and SVGIG (reference sequence). CDR3 bases: TGTGCCTGGTTTCCGAGCCAGTACTATGGCTACACCTTC. Translated: CAWFPSQYYGYTF.

This rearrangement joins TRBV13 to TRBJ2-1; 12 bases line up with TRBD2. After removal of 0 bases from V and 10 bases from J, the junction contained 1 base not matched to a gene. The CDR3 contains 14 residues. The V gene's germline CDR1 is PRHDT and CDR2 FYEKMQ (reference sequence). The CDR3 region has the DNA TGTGCCAGCAGCTTAGGACTAGCGGGAGGCGAGCAGTTCTTC. As protein: CASSLGLAGGEQFF.

This clone was picked up a small number of times. DNA for the CDR3: TGCAGCGTTGACGGAGGGAGCTCCTACGAGCAGTACTTC. Protein: CSVDGGSSYEQYF. The chain joins TRBV29-1 to TRBJ2-7, with D possibly being TRBD2 (6 bases). The CDR3 covers 13 residues. The germline V and J ends were trimmed by 3 bases and 0 bases, with 9 bases remaining between them. CDR1 SQVTM and CDR2 ANQGSEA come from the germline V gene.

This clone was picked up a small number of times. CDR3 in amino acids: CASSLQQDYITYNEQFF. The CDR3 DNA reads TGTGCCAGCAGTTTACAGCAGGACTACATCACCTACAATGAGCAGTTCTTC. V usage is TRBV28 and J usage is TRBJ2-1; a weak D match, TRBD2 (6 bases). The germline V gene encodes CDR1 MDHEN and CDR2 SYDVKM. This CDR3 comprises 17 residues. V lost 2 bases and J lost 2, with 16 bases in between.

This clone has more than one count but fewer than ten. The chain has TRBV29-1 and TRBJ2-6; no clear D. V gave up 7 bases and J gave up 1 base, with 14 bases separating them. CDR1 and CDR2 from the germline V gene are SQVTM and ANQGSEA. This CDR3 comprises 15 residues. In DNA, the CDR3 is TGCAGCGCCGAGACTCAGGATTCTGGGGCCAACGTCCTGACTTTC. Its translation is CSAETQDSGANVLTF.

This chain links TRBV5-1 with TRBJ1-4, with a possible D match to TRBD1 (6 bases). There are 15 residues in the CDR3. Germline V CDR1 and CDR2: SGHRS, YFSETQ. V lost 0 bases and J lost 4, with 10 bases in between. The CDR3 DNA reads as TGCGCCAGCAGCTTGGCCAGGGGACTTAATGAAAAACTGTTTTTT. As protein: CASSLARGLNEKLFF.

This clone showed up just a few times. In DNA, the CDR3 is TGTGCCAGCAGTTCGCTTCAGGACTACGAGCAGTACTTC. This encodes CASSSLQDYEQYF. The gene calls are TRBV6-6 and TRBJ2-7; no firm D call. The CDR3 loop spans 13 amino acids. Trimming took off 4 bases at V and 3 bases at J, with 10 bases between the two ends. Germline values: CDR1 MNHNY, CDR2 SVGAGI (reference sequence).

The chain couples TRBV29-1 to TRBJ1-1; D is possibly TRBD1 (6 bases). The germline V gene encodes CDR1 SQVTM and CDR2 ANQGSEA. Trimming left V 6 bases short and J 3 bases short, with 11 bases between. The CDR3 length is 12 residues. The CDR3, as DNA: TGCAGCGTAAGGACAGACTACACTGAAGCTTTCTTT. Residues: CSVRTDYTEAFF.

This chain uses TRBV9 with TRBJ2-1; D unresolved. This CDR3 is 14 amino acids long. V lost 0 bases and J lost 8, with 12 bases in between. Germline CDR1 and CDR2: SGDLS and YYNGEE. This CDR3 is CASSVVQARDEQFF. The CDR3 coding sequence is TGTGCCAGCAGCGTAGTGCAGGCAAGAGATGAGCAGTTCTTC.

CDR3 sequence (DNA): TGCAGCGTTATGACAGGGGTAGGGGTACCTGAAGCTTTCTTT. It encodes CSVMTGVGVPEAFF. The chain carries TRBV29-1 and TRBJ1-1, with 8 bases aligning to TRBD1. J lost 6 bases, V lost 5 bases, and 11 bases had no gene match. Germline CDR1 SQVTM, CDR2 ANQGSEA. The CDR3 sequence is 14 residues long.

This clone has more than one count but fewer than ten. Other nucleotide sequences from this sample produce the same CDR3. J is TRBJ2-3 and V is TRBV29-1, with D possibly called TRBD1 or TRBD2 (6 bases each). The CDR3 totals 11 residues. Germline lookup yields CDR1 SQVTM and CDR2 ANQGSEA. With 6 bases removed from V and 3 bases from J, the gap between germline ends came to 7 bases. The CDR3 spells CSVGGTDTQYF. In nucleotides, the CDR3 is TGCAGCGTAGGGGGGACAGATACGCAGTATTTT.

This clone was picked up one time. V and J are TRBV7-2 and TRBJ2-2, with D unresolved. The ends were cut back, 1 base at V and 7 bases at J, with 7 bases in the middle. The CDR3 sequence is 13 residues long. Germline values: CDR1 SGHTA, CDR2 FQGNSA. CDR3 protein: CASSLGAVGELFF. CDR3 coding DNA: TGTGCCAGCAGCTTAGGGGCTGTCGGGGAGCTGTTTTTT.

The genes are TRBV29-1 and TRBJ2-2; D not certain. V was trimmed by 6 bases and J by 3 bases, leaving 11 bases between them. The CDR3 extends over 13 amino acids. CDR1 SQVTM and CDR2 ANQGSEA come from the germline V gene. The CDR3, as DNA: TGCAGCGTCAGGCTTTCTCACACCGGGGAGCTGTTTTTT. The encoded protein is CSVRLSHTGELFF.

The chain is built from TRBV29-1 and TRBJ2-1; the D gene is possibly TRBD2 (6 bases). This CDR3 is built from 16 residues. V was shortened by 0 bases and J by 8 bases, with 20 bases between the two germline ends. The V gene's germline CDR1 is SQVTM and CDR2 ANQGSEA. CDR3 nucleotides: TGCAGCGTTGAAGATCTGTATGAGGAGGGCCTCGATGAGCAGTTCTTC. This sequence encodes CSVEDLYEEGLDEQFF.

This clone was seen a few times. This rearrangement joins TRBV29-1 to TRBJ2-2; D gene unclear. The CDR3 spans 14 residues. The V and J ends lost 5 bases and 1 base respectively, with 11 bases between them. Looked up from germline, CDR1 is SQVTM and CDR2 is ANQGSEA. For the CDR3, the DNA is TGCAGCGTTACGAACAGAAAGAACACCGGGGAGCTGTTTTTT. It translates to CSVTNRKNTGELFF.

This chain uses TRBV27 with TRBJ1-4, with D hard to call. Trimming took off 1 base at V and 2 bases at J, with 5 bases between the two ends. The CDR3 sequence is 14 residues long. Germline assignment: CDR1 MNHEY and CDR2 SMNVEV (reference sequence). CDR3 in DNA: TGTGCCAGCAGTTTATGGGGTACTAATGAAAAACTGTTTTTT. It yields the protein CASSLWGTNEKLFF.

The sample holds a few counts of this clone. V is TRBV29-1 and J is TRBJ1-2, with a possible D match to TRBD1 (5 bases). V lost 6 bases and J lost 4, with 15 bases in between. This CDR3 spans 13 amino acids. Looked up from germline, CDR1 is SQVTM and CDR2 is ANQGSEA. CDR3 bases: TGCAGCGTAGGAGAGCAGGGACCCTATGGCTACACCTTC. Its translation: CSVGEQGPYGYTF.